This T cell receptor beta chain was documented in a study of control samples from healthy donors and cancer patients (dated by TCRdb to the early 2020s). The method was the immunoSEQ multiplex PCR assay. TCRdb holds this immuneACCESS table with in-frame rearrangements only. Some clones are missing; in checked studies, unresolved V genes explain under half, and the rest has no known cause. This sample gives about 130,000 clones in total; 85% to 95% of them show up just once. Around 0.6% of the sample lies in the top ten. About this clone itself: Its antigen remains undetermined. The sample holds no much larger clone one base away, and base qualities are not on file.

Sample: PBMCs. This clonotype originated in an elderly man with head and neck cancer.

The DNA sequence reads TGTGCCAGCACCTCCGCGGGGGATGGCTACACCTTC. This translates into CASTSAGDGYTF. This chain is built from TRBV6-5 and TRBJ1-2; TRBD1 is a possible D gene, resting on 5 matching bases. V lost 7 bases and J lost 6 bases; the stretch between them is 12 bases long. CDR1 and CDR2, looked up from the germline V gene, are MNHEY and SVGAGI. Inclusive of the bounding cysteine and phenylalanine, the CDR3 is 12 residues long. The entry retains the CDR3 DNA only, 36 bases that are in frame from base 1.